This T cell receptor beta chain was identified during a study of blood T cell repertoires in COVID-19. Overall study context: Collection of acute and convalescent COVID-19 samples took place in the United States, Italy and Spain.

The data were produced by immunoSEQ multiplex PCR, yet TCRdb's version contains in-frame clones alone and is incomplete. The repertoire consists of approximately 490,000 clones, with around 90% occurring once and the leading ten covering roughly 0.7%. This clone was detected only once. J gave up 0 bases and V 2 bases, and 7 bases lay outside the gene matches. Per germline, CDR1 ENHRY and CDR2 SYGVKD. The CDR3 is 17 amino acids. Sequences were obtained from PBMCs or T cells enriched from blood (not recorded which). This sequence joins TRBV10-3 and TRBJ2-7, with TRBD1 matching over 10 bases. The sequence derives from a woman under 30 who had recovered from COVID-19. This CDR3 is CAISEAPGQGISYEQYF. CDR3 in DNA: TGTGCCATCAGTGAGGCCCCGGGACAGGGGATCTCCTACGAGCAGTACTTC.